A selection of T cell receptor beta chains follows, all from one sample in a study of CD8+CD57+ T cells in acquired aplastic anemia. MiXCR, applied by TCRdb to the reads, yields one record per CDR3 protein. The sample carries 110,000 or so distinct CDR3 sequences, around 50% recorded once. Sequencing was done on a sample of sorted CD4+, CD8+, or CD8+CD57+ T cells (not recorded which) from PBMCs. The receptors derive from a human donor in good health, serving as a control. The CDR3 runs from the conserved cysteine through the conserved F or W. D genes are given only for firm matches. Some rows have no size entry. The others give once, few or many, or a class for an expanded clone.

v_call	j_call	clone_size	d_call	cdr3_aa	cdr3_nt
TRBV2	TRBJ1-6	-	TRBD1	CASSRGQVLGSPLHF	TGTGCCAGCAGTAGGGGACAGGTCTTGGGTTCACCCCTCCACTTT
TRBV20-1	TRBJ1-4	-	TRBD1	CSARPRDRGVEKLFF	TGCAGTGCCAGACCCCGGGACAGGGGAGTTGAAAAACTGTTTTTT
TRBV4-1	TRBJ2-1	many	-	CASSQQQNEQFF	TGCGCCAGCAGCCAACAGCAAAATGAGCAGTTCTTC
TRBV10-3	TRBJ1-1	-	TRBD1	CAINQGASGTEAFF	TGTGCCATCAACCAGGGGGCTAGTGGCACTGAAGCTTTCTTT
TRBV19	TRBJ2-1	-	TRBD2	CASSLTSGTRNEQFF	TGTGCCAGTAGTCTTACTAGCGGGACACGCAATGAGCAGTTCTTC
TRBV27	TRBJ2-1	-	-	CASSLTTGEQFF	TGTGCCAGCAGTTTGACGACCGGGGAGCAGTTCTTC
TRBV20-1	TRBJ2-2	once	TRBD1	CSASDRVRRELFF	TGCAGTGCTAGCGACAGGGTGAGAAGGGAGCTGTTTTTT
TRBV24-1	TRBJ2-1	many	-	CATSDPGLRGADHNEQFF	TGTGCCACCAGTGACCCCGGTTTGAGGGGGGCGGACCACAATGAGCAGTTCTTC
TRBV11-2	TRBJ1-2	once	-	CASSWLISAAKGYTF	TGTGCCAGCAGCTGGCTAATTAGTGCTGCGAAGGGCTACACCTTC
TRBV20-1	TRBJ2-3	-	TRBD2	CSARASGGEGDTQYF	TGCAGTGCTAGAGCTAGCGGGGGGGAAGGAGATACGCAGTATTTT
TRBV5-1	TRBJ2-7	many	TRBD1	CASSSGDRGISYEQYF	TGCGCCAGCAGCTCGGGAGACAGGGGTATCAGCTACGAGCAGTACTTC
TRBV6-5	TRBJ2-2	many	-	CASSYGAGELFF	TGTGCCAGCAGTTACGGGGCGGGGGAGCTGTTTTTT
TRBV6-5	TRBJ1-5	-	-	CASSYSQGFNQPQHF	TGTGCCAGCAGTTACTCGCAGGGGTTCAATCAGCCCCAGCATTTT
TRBV11-2	TRBJ1-4	-	-	CASSLRITEKLFF	TGTGCCAGCAGCTTGCGAATTACTGAAAAACTGTTTTTT
TRBV20-1	TRBJ1-2	-	TRBD1	CSAIGTGGLVGGYTF	TGCAGTGCAATAGGGACAGGGGGCCTGGTTGGAGGCTACACCTTC
TRBV24-1	TRBJ2-1	-	TRBD2	CATAGTTSNEQFF	TGTGCCACCGCCGGGACTACGAGCAATGAGCAGTTCTTC
TRBV7-8	TRBJ1-2	-	TRBD1	CASSLDRGFFNYGYTF	TGTGCCAGCAGCTTGGACAGGGGTTTTTTTAACTATGGCTACACCTTC
TRBV25-1	TRBJ1-2	once	TRBD1	CASSLIRGGDSTSGYTF	TGTGCCAGCAGTTTAATTAGGGGCGGGGACAGTACGTCTGGCTACACCTTC
TRBV2	TRBJ1-5	-	-	CASSSDTNQPQHF	TGTGCCAGCAGCTCAGACACCAATCAGCCCCAGCATTTT
TRBV7-9	TRBJ2-5	-	TRBD1	CASSQMGTGVEETQYF	TGTGCCAGCAGCCAAATGGGGACAGGGGTTGAAGAGACCCAGTACTTC